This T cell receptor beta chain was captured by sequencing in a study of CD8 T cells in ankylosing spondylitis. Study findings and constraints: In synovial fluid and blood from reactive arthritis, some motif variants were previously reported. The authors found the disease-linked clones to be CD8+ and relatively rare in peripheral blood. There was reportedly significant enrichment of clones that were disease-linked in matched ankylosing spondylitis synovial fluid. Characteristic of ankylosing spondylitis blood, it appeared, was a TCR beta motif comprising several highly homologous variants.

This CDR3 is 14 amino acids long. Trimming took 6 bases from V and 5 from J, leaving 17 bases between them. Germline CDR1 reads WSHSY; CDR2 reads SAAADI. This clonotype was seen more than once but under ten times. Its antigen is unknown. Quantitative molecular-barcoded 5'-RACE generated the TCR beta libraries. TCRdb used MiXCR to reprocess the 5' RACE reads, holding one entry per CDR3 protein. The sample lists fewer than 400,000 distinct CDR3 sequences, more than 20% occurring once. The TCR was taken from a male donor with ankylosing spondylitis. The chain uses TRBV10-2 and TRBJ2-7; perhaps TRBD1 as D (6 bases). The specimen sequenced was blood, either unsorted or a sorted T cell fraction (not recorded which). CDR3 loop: CASRHREGGHEQYF. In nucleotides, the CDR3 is TGCGCCAGCAGACACAGGGAAGGAGGCCACGAGCAGTACTTC.